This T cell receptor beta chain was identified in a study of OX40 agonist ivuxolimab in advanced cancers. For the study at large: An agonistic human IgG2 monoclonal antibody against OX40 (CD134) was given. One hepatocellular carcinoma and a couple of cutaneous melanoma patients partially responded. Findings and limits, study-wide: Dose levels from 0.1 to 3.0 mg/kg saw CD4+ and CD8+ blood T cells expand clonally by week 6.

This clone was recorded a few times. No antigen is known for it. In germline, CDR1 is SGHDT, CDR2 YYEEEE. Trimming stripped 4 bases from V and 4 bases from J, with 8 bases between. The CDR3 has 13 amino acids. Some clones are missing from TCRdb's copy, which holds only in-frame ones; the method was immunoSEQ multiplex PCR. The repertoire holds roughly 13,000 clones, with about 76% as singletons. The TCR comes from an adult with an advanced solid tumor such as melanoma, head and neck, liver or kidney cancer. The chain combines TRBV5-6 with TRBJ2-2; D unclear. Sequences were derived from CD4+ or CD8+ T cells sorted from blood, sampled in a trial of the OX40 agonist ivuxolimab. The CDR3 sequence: CASSRVVTGELFF. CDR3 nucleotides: TGTGCCAGCAGCCGGGTTGTCACCGGGGAGCTGTTTTTT.